What follows are 25 T cell receptor beta chains derived from one specimen sequenced in a study of control samples from healthy donors and cancer patients. Data came from immunoSEQ multiplex PCR; TCRdb stores just in-frame clones and leaves some out. Among 150,000 to 200,000 clones listed, 80% to 90% were seen once. The sample comprised blood. The receptors shown here come from a man aged 25 to 40 in good health.

The table lists this clone with a few counts. J is TRBJ1-2 and V is TRBV7-3; 7 nucleotides line up with TRBD1. The germline CDR1 and CDR2 sequences are SGHTA and FQGTGA. Germline trimming cut 5 bases from V and 8 bases from J; bases unmatched to any gene: 14. The CDR3 has 15 amino acids. CDR3 region: CASSTDRDSKEGYTF. The DNA of the CDR3 is TGTGCCAGCAGCACCGACCGGGACAGTAAGGAAGGCTACACCTTC.

The chain is built from TRBV3-1 (or the pseudogene TRBV3-2) and TRBJ1-2, with 8 bases fitting TRBD1. V was clipped by 2 bases and J by 1 base; unmatched bases: 6. This CDR3 is built from 16 residues. The V gene's germline CDR1 is LGHDT and CDR2 YNNKEL (reference sequence). The CDR3 reads CASSQSQGTGNYGYTF. CDR3 nucleotide sequence: TGTGCCAGCAGCCAATCCCAAGGGACAGGTAACTATGGCTACACCTTC.

This clone was observed a few times. The chain recombines TRBV5-6 with TRBJ1-2, with D possibly matching TRBD1 (5 bases). Germline lookup yields CDR1 SGHDT and CDR2 YYEEEE. Trimming shortened V by 3 bases and J by 4 bases, and 13 bases separated the two germline ends. This CDR3 is built from 14 residues. CDR3 nucleotides: TGTGCCAGCAGCTGGGACGGGGTCGGCTATGGCTACACCTTC. This encodes CASSWDGVGYGYTF.

This sequence joins TRBV5-4 and TRBJ2-5; no clear D gene. Between the trimmed V and J ends, which lost 0 bases and 2 bases, there was a span of 8 bases. This CDR3 has 14 residues. Per the germline V gene, CDR1 is SGHNT and CDR2 is YYREEE (reference sequence). The CDR3 DNA reads as TGTGCCAGCAGCTTGGGGACGGCGCAAGAGACCCAGTACTTC. Translated: CASSLGTAQETQYF.

The CDR3 sequence: CASCWTQGNSPLHF. The DNA of the CDR3 is TGTGCCAGCTGTTGGACTCAAGGGAATTCACCCCTCCACTTT. The chain links TRBV2 to TRBJ1-6; the D is unclear. The CDR3 consists of 14 residues. V shed 8 bases and J shed 7 bases, with 15 bases lying between them. Germline loops: CDR1 SNHLY, CDR2 FYNNEI. Filled out from reference TRBV2 and TRBJ1-6, the complete variable domain reads EPEVTQTPSHQVTQMGQEVILRCVPISNHLYFYWYRQILGQKVEFLVSFYNNEISEKSEIFDDQFSVERPDGSNFTLKIRSTKLEDSAMYFCASCWTQGNSPLHFGNGTRLTVT.

This clone was counted between two and nine times. This chain links TRBV5-1 with TRBJ2-7, with D unresolved. The CDR3 has 15 residues. V was shortened by 4 bases and J by 6 bases, with 20 bases between the two germline ends. Germline CDR1 is SGHRS and CDR2 is YFSETQ. The CDR3 reads CASSPGSFNMAEQYF. The DNA for the CDR3 is TGCGCCAGCAGCCCTGGATCCTTTAATATGGCCGAGCAGTACTTC.

The chain recombines TRBV29-1 with TRBJ1-3, with a possible D match to TRBD1 (5 bases). V gave up 6 bases and J gave up 5 bases, with 17 bases separating them. CDR1 SQVTM and CDR2 ANQGSEA come from the germline V gene. This CDR3 is 14 amino acids long. CDR3: CSVIPWGQRNTIYF. Written as DNA, the CDR3 is TGCAGCGTGATACCTTGGGGCCAACGAAACACCATATATTTT.

Here the CDR3 reads CASSFGQYQETQYF. The CDR3 nucleotides are TGTGCCAGCAGCTTTGGCCAGTACCAAGAGACCCAGTACTTC. V is TRBV7-9 and J is TRBJ2-5, with D hard to call. The CDR3 has 14 residues. V was clipped by 3 bases and J by 0 bases, with 8 bases between them. The germline V gene has CDR1 SEHNR and CDR2 FQNEAQ (reference sequence).

This clone came up once. The chain uses TRBV9 and TRBJ2-1, with D possibly being TRBD2 (6 bases). Germline assignment: CDR1 SGDLS and CDR2 YYNGEE. The ends were cut back, 0 bases at V and 8 bases at J, with 12 bases in the middle. This CDR3 has 14 amino acids. The CDR3 here is CASSVAGVKDEQFF. As DNA, the CDR3 is TGTGCCAGCAGCGTAGCGGGAGTTAAGGATGAGCAGTTCTTC.

This chain links TRBV27 with TRBJ1-2; D call uncertain. CDR1 and CDR2 (germline): MNHEY, SMNVEV (reference sequence). The CDR3 is made up of 13 amino acids. V shed 2 bases and J shed 1 base, with 5 bases lying between them. The CDR3 protein is CASSLTDNYGYTF. Written as DNA, the CDR3 is TGTGCCAGCAGTTTAACAGATAACTATGGCTACACCTTC.

The DNA of the CDR3 is TGCGCCAGCAGCTTACTAGCGGGCTCCACCGGGGAGCTGTTTTTT. Residues: CASSLLAGSTGELFF. J is TRBJ2-2 and V is TRBV5-1, with 9 bases fitting TRBD2. The ends lost 2 bases at V and 4 bases at J; junction bases unmatched: 3. This CDR3 contains 15 residues. CDR1 SGHRS and CDR2 YFSETQ come from the germline V gene. Looking up the rest from reference TRBV5-1 and TRBJ2-2 gives the full variable domain: KAGVTQTPRYLIKTRGQQVTLSCSPISGHRSVSWYQQTPGQGLQFLFEYFSETQRNKGNFPGRFSGRQFSNSRSEMNVSTLELGDSALYLCASSLLAGSTGELFFGEGSRLTVL.

This sequence joins TRBV9 and TRBJ2-2; tentative D call: TRBD2 (6 bases). Trimming removed 0 bases from V and 5 bases from J, with 8 bases in between. Germline V gene lookup returns CDR1 SGDLS and CDR2 YYNGEE. CDR3 length equals 14 residues. CDR3 nucleotides: TGTGCCAGCAGCGTAGTGGAGGGAACCGGGGAGCTGTTTTTT. Encoded protein: CASSVVEGTGELFF.

This clone showed up just once. This chain links TRBV18 with TRBJ1-1; D ambiguous. CDR3 length: 13 amino acids. V was trimmed by 6 bases and J by 1 base, leaving 9 bases between them. The germline V gene encodes CDR1 KGHSH and CDR2 LQKENI. CDR3 in amino acids: CASSTTGNTEAFF. CDR3 bases: TGTGCCAGCTCCACGACGGGGAACACTGAAGCTTTCTTT.

This sequence joins TRBV15 and TRBJ2-5; TRBD1 is a possible D gene (5 bases). CDR1 LNHNV and CDR2 YYDKDF come from the germline V gene (reference sequence). This CDR3 is 11 amino acids long. V shed 8 bases and J shed 3 bases, with 7 bases lying between them. CDR3 protein: CATGQEETQYF. CDR3 bases: TGTGCCACCGGACAAGAAGAGACCCAGTACTTC.

This clone showed up many times. The rearrangement joins TRBV4-1 to TRBJ1-5; D not resolved. From germline, CDR1 is MGHRA and CDR2 YSYEKL. This CDR3 region has 15 residues. V lost 0 bases to trimming and J lost 2 bases, with 8 bases between them. The CDR3 reads CASSQDWTGNQPQHF. The CDR3 DNA sequence: TGCGCCAGCAGCCAAGACTGGACGGGCAATCAGCCCCAGCATTTT.

Only one count was recorded for this clone. This sequence joins TRBV24-1 and TRBJ1-1, with 9 bases matching TRBD1. V was pared by 10 bases and J by 4 bases, with 3 bases of the junction left unmatched. The CDR3 covers 12 residues. Germline V CDR1 and CDR2: KGHDR, SFDVKD. CDR3 nucleotide sequence: TGTGCCACTCAGACAGGGGGCACTGAAGCTTTCTTT. Its translation is CATQTGGTEAFF.

The chain employs TRBV2 and TRBJ2-7, with 7 nucleotides matching TRBD2. The V segment lost 5 bases and the J segment 6 bases; nucleotides outside the gene matches: 13. Germline values: CDR1 SNHLY, CDR2 FYNNEI. The CDR3 covers 15 residues. As DNA, the CDR3 is TGTGCCAGCAGTCCACCTGGCGGGAGTAGAAGCGAGCAGTACTTC. Encoded protein: CASSPPGGSRSEQYF.

This chain joins TRBV7-2 and TRBJ1-5; D might be TRBD1 (6 bases). The CDR3 has 13 amino acids. Germline V CDR1 and CDR2: SGHTA, FQGNSA. Trimming removed 4 bases at V and 6 bases at J, with 10 bases between. The CDR3 loop reads CASSYRESQPQHF. The CDR3 DNA is TGTGCCAGCAGCTACAGGGAGAGTCAGCCCCAGCATTTT.

V and J are TRBV14 and TRBJ1-6, with 9 bases lining up with TRBD1. The CDR3 runs 15 residues. Germline-derived CDR1 and CDR2 are SGHDN and FVKESK. V trimming: 4 bases; J trimming: 9 bases; junction bases outside the gene matches: 7. CDR3 nucleotides: TGTGCCAGCAGCCTACAGGGGGCTGGTGGTTCACCCCTCCACTTT. Translated: CASSLQGAGGSPLHF.

V gene TRBV5-1 combines with J gene TRBJ1-3; D is possibly TRBD1 (6 bases). In germline, CDR1 is SGHRS, CDR2 YFSETQ. V was cut by 5 bases and J by 0 bases, with 12 bases left in between. CDR3 length: 15 residues. The CDR3 DNA follows: TGCGCCAGCAGACCCTACAGGGACTCTGGAAACACCATATATTTT. Protein: CASRPYRDSGNTIYF.

The genes are TRBV19 and TRBJ2-3; 13 nucleotides line up with TRBD2. Germline-derived CDR1 and CDR2 are LNHDA and SQIVND (reference sequence). The V gene end was trimmed by 5 bases and the J gene end by 2 bases; junction bases not matched to a gene: 4. The CDR3 length is 16 residues. The CDR3 region is CASSQTSGRATDTQYF. CDR3 DNA sequence: TGTGCCAGTAGTCAAACTAGCGGGAGGGCCACAGATACGCAGTATTTT.

This clone was detected once. V is TRBV18 and J is TRBJ2-1, with 10 bases aligning to TRBD1. This CDR3 is 18 amino acids long. The J segment lost 2 bases and the V segment lost 6 bases, leaving 13 bases of the junction unmatched. CDR1 is KGHSH and CDR2 is LQKENI in the germline V gene. The CDR3 region has the DNA TGTGCCAGCTCCAGGACAGGGGGGTTTAGCGGCCCCTACAATGAGCAGTTCTTC. It yields the protein CASSRTGGFSGPYNEQFF. The variable domain in full, with the rest retrieved from reference TRBV18 and TRBJ2-1, is NAGVMQNPRHLVRRRGQEARLRCSPMKGHSHVYWYRQLPEEGLKFMVYLQKENIIDESGMPKERFSAEFPKEGPSILRIQQVVRGDSAAYFCASSRTGGFSGPYNEQFFGPGTRLTVL.

This clone appeared a few times. This chain joins TRBV4-2 and TRBJ1-5; D is unclear. Germline V CDR1 and CDR2: LGHNA, YNFKEQ. CDR3 size: 15 residues. Trimming took off 0 bases at V and 1 base at J, with 7 bases between the two ends. This chain's CDR3 is CASSQDWGSNQPQHF. The CDR3 nucleotides read TGTGCCAGCAGCCAAGATTGGGGAAGCAATCAGCCCCAGCATTTT.

This clone has just one count. The sample holds other DNA sequences that translate to the same CDR3. The chain couples TRBV18 to TRBJ2-7, with D tentatively TRBD1 or TRBD2 (5 bases each). This CDR3 spans 13 amino acids. Looked up from germline, CDR1 is KGHSH and CDR2 is LQKENI. V was cut by 4 bases and J by 5 bases, with 12 bases left in between. This chain's CDR3 is CASSRGVNDEQYF. Here the CDR3 DNA reads TGTGCCAGCTCACGAGGGGTTAATGACGAGCAGTACTTC.

A single count supports this clone. V and J are TRBV20-1 and TRBJ2-5; D perhaps matches TRBD2 (5 bases). The length of the CDR3 is 12 residues. Per the germline V gene, CDR1 is DFQATT and CDR2 is SNEGSKA (reference sequence). The ends were cut back, 3 bases at V and 3 bases at J, with 8 bases in the middle. The CDR3 loop reads CSASSGKETQYF. In nucleotides, the CDR3 is TGCAGTGCTAGTTCGGGAAAAGAGACCCAGTACTTC.